These 10 T cell receptor beta chains came from one sample sequenced in a study of technical replicates of blood from several donors (dated by TCRdb to the late 2010s). Library creation used the immunoSEQ multiplex PCR assay. TCRdb carries this immuneACCESS record with in-frame sequences only. Its versions omit some clonotypes, under half of them owing to an unresolved V gene in the studies checked, with the rest unexplained. The sample table holds tens of thousands of clones, of which 98% were seen once. The biggest ten clones account for approximately 0.2% of the sample. Sequencing used T cells isolated from PBMCs. Source of these receptors: a human donor in good health.

The V call is TRBV9, the J call TRBJ1-1, with no clear D. Germline assignment: CDR1 SGDLS and CDR2 YYNGEE. V lost 0 bases and J 1 base, leaving 10 bases between the germline ends. The CDR3 is made up of 15 amino acids. The CDR3 loop is CASSVDFYTNTEAFF. The CDR3 nucleotides read TGTGCCAGCAGCGTAGACTTCTATACGAACACTGAAGCTTTCTTT.

The V and J genes are TRBV6-6 and TRBJ2-5; perhaps TRBD1 as D (8 bases). The germline V and J ends were trimmed by 11 bases and 4 bases, with 17 bases remaining between them. The V gene's germline CDR1 is MNHNY and CDR2 SVGAGI (reference sequence). This CDR3 is built from 13 residues. In nucleotides, the CDR3 is TGTGCCGGGGGGGCAGGGGGCGTAGAGACCCAGTACTTC. Protein sequence: CAGGAGGVETQYF.

This clone was seen a single time. This chain joins TRBV7-9 and TRBJ2-1; D possibly corresponds to TRBD2 (5 bases). CDR3 length: 16 amino acids. CDR1 is SEHNR, CDR2 FQNEAQ, per germline (reference sequence). V was pared by 5 bases and J by 5 bases, with 19 bases between. CDR3 residues: CASSKGGGREHNEQFF. The CDR3 DNA sequence: TGTGCCAGCAGCAAAGGAGGCGGCCGAGAGCACAATGAGCAGTTCTTC.

The V call is TRBV6-1, the J call TRBJ1-4; 7 bases are shared with TRBD1. Germline trimming cut 1 base from V and 9 bases from J; bases unmatched to any gene: 5. Germline V CDR1 and CDR2: MNHNS, SASEGT. The CDR3 is 14 residues long. The CDR3 DNA reads TGTGCCAGCAGTGAAGGACAGGGAAGTCAAAAACTGTTTTTT. It specifies CASSEGQGSQKLFF.

The chain joins TRBV12-5 to TRBJ1-1; no reliable D call. CDR3 length: 11 amino acids. Germline lookup yields CDR1 LGHNT and CDR2 FRNRAP. The V and J ends lost 7 bases and 6 bases respectively, with 9 bases between them. DNA for the CDR3: TGTGCTAGTGCCCAATACTCTGAAGCTTTCTTT. Translating it yields CASAQYSEAFF.

This chain links TRBV7-8 with TRBJ2-7; 8 bases align to TRBD2. CDR1 SGHVS and CDR2 FQNEAQ come from the germline V gene. The trim removed 5 bases at V and 2 bases at J, leaving 8 bases unmatched. The CDR3 loop spans 15 amino acids. CDR3 DNA: TGTGCCAGCAGCAGTGCAACTAGCGGTACCTACGAGCAGTACTTC. Translated: CASSSATSGTYEQYF.

V and J are TRBV12-2 and TRBJ1-2. TRBV12-2 is deemed a pseudogene. The CDR3 has 16 amino acids. The CDR3 nucleotides are TGTGCAAGTCGGGTAATGTTAAATACCGCGGCCCGCGGCTACACCTTC. It is translated as CASRVMLNTAARGYTF.

The chain recombines TRBV25-1 with TRBJ1-4; no clear D gene. V lost 3 bases and J 5 bases, leaving 19 bases between the germline ends. CDR3 length: 17 residues. Per germline, CDR1 MGHDK and CDR2 SYGVNS. The CDR3 bases are TGTGCCAGCAGTGAGGAGGCCCTTGGCCCTATAAATGAAAAACTGTTTTTT. Its translation: CASSEEALGPINEKLFF.

CDR3 bases: TGTGCCAGCAGAGCACAGGGGGGAGCTAACTATGGCTACACCTTC. This encodes CASRAQGGANYGYTF. The chain recombines TRBV9 with TRBJ1-2; TRBD1 aligns across 8 bases. The V gene's germline CDR1 is SGDLS and CDR2 YYNGEE. The trim removed 5 bases at V and 0 bases at J, leaving 6 bases unmatched. CDR3 length: 15 amino acids.

This clone appeared a single time. The genes are TRBV5-1 and TRBJ2-2; TRBD2 agrees at 8 bases. J gave up 4 bases and V 2 bases, and 7 bases lay outside the gene matches. There are 16 residues in the CDR3. Looked up from germline, CDR1 is SGHRS and CDR2 is YFSETQ. The CDR3 DNA follows: TGCGCCAGCAGCTTATTAACGGGAGGGTCCACCGGGGAGCTGTTTTTT. As protein: CASSLLTGGSTGELFF.